The T cell receptor beta chain under discussion was sequenced for a study of blood T cell repertoires in COVID-19. Study background: PBMCs, B-cell-depleted T cells, or T cells were the source of the cDNA or gDNA that made up the material.

Per the study methods: Amplification of reference gene primers was used by the study to estimate nucleated cell counts. The data were produced by immunoSEQ multiplex PCR, yet TCRdb's version contains in-frame clones alone and is incomplete. The DNA gave D and trimming, while V, J and clone size come from that table. The table shows roughly 150,000 clones, with approximately 84% occurring only once. Trimming left V 6 bases short and J 1 base short, with 18 bases between. The CDR3 consists of 16 residues. CDR1 and CDR2 (germline): WSHSY, SAAADI. The chain recombines TRBV10-2 with TRBJ2-5; tentatively, D is TRBD2 (5 bases). The receptor comes from a man between 65 and 79 years old with active or convalescent COVID-19. Sequencing was done on a sample of peripheral blood. The CDR3 region has the DNA TGCGCCAGCAGGCCCACCAACGGGGAGCTCCAAGAGACCCAGTACTTC. Translated: CASRPTNGELQETQYF.